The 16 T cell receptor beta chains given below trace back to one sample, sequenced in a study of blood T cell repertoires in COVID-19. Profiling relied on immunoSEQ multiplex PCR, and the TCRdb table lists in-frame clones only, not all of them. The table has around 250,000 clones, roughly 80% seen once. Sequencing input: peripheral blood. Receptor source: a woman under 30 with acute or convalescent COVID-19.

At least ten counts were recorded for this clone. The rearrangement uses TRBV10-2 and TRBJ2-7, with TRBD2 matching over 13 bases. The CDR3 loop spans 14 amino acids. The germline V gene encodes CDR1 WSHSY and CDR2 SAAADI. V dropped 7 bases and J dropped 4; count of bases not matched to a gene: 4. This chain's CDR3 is CASTGLAGAYEQYF. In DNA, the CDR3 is TGCGCCAGCACCGGACTAGCGGGAGCTTACGAGCAGTACTTC.

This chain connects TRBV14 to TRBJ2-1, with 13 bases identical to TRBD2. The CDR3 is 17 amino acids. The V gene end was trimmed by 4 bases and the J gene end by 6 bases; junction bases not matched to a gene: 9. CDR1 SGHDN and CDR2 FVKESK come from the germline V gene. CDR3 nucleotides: TGTGCCAGCAGCCCCACTAGCGGGAGGGAAAGATCCAATGAGCAGTTCTTC. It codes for CASSPTSGRERSNEQFF.

In DNA form, the CDR3 reads TGTGCCAGTAGTGAGACAGGGAGAAGAAACACCATATATTTT. Translated: CASSETGRRNTIYF. The J gene is TRBJ1-3, the V gene TRBV19; 7 bases are shared with TRBD1. The germline V gene has CDR1 LNHDA and CDR2 SQIVND (reference sequence). There are 14 residues in the CDR3. J was trimmed by 5 bases and V by 5 bases; bases with no gene match: 6.

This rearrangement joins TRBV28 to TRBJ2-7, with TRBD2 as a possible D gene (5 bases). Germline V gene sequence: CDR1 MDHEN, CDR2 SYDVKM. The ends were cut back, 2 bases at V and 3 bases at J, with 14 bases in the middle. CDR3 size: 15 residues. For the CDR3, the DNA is TGTGCCAGCAGTTTAGGAGGTACATCAGGCTACGAGCAGTACTTC. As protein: CASSLGGTSGYEQYF.

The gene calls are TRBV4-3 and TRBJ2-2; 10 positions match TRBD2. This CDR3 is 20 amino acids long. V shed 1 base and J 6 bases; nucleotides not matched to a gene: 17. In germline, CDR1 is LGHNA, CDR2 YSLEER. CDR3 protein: CASSQGWIRASGSRAGELFF. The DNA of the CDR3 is TGCGCCAGCAGCCAAGGATGGATTAGGGCTAGCGGGAGCAGGGCCGGGGAGCTGTTTTTT.

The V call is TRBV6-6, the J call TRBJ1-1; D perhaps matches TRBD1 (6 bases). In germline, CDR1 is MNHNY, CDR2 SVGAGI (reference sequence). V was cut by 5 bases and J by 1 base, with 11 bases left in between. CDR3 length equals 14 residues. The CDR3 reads CASSLPGQNTEAFF. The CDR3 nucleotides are TGTGCCAGCAGTCTTCCGGGACAGAACACTGAAGCTTTCTTT.

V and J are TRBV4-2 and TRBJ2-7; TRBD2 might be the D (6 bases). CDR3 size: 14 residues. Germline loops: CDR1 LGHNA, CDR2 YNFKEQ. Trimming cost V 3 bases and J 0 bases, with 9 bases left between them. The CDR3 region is CASSHERVSYEQYF. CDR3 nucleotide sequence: TGTGCCAGCAGCCATGAGCGGGTCTCCTACGAGCAGTACTTC.

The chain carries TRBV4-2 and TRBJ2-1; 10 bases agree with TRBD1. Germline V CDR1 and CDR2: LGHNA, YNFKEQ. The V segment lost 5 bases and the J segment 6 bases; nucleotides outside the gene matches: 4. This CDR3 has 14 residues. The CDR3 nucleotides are TGTGCCAGCAGCATCCGGGACAGGGGCAATGAGCAGTTCTTC. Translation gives CASSIRDRGNEQFF.

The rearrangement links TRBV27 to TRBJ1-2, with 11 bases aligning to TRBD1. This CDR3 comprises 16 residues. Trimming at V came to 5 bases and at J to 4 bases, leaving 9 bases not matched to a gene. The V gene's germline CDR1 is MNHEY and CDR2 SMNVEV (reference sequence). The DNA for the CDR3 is TGTGCCAGCAGTCCGGGGACAGGGGGGGGATTCTATGGCTACACCTTC. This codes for CASSPGTGGGFYGYTF.

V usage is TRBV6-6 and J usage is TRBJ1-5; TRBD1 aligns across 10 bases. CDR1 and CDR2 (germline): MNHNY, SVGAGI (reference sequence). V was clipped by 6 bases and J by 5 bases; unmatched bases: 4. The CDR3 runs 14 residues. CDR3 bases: TGTGCCAGCAGCCCCGGGACAGGGGATCAGCCCCAGCATTTT. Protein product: CASSPGTGDQPQHF.

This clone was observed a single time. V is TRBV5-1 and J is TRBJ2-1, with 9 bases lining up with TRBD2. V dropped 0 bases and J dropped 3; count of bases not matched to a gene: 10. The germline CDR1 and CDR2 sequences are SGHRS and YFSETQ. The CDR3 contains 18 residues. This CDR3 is CASSLVSVAGVLYNEQFF. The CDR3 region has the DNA TGCGCCAGCAGCTTGGTTTCGGTAGCGGGAGTTCTCTACAATGAGCAGTTCTTC.

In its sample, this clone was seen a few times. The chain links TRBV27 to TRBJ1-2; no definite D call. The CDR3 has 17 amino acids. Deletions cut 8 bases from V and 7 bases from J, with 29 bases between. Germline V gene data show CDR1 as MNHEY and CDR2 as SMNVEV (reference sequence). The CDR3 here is CASPGRVRIVPIVGYTF. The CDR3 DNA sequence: TGTGCCAGCCCGGGTCGGGTGAGGATTGTGCCTATCGTTGGCTACACCTTC.

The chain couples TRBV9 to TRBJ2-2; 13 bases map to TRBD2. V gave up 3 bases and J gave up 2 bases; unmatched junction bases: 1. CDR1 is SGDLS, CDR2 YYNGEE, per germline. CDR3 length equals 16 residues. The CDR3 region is CASSAGLAGNTGELFF. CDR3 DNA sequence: TGTGCCAGCAGCGCGGGACTAGCGGGAAACACCGGGGAGCTGTTTTTT.

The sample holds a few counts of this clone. CDR3 in DNA: TGTGCCAGTAGTTGGGCTAGCGGGAGTACAAGTGCAGATACGCAGTATTTT. This encodes CASSWASGSTSADTQYF. The chain joins TRBV19 to TRBJ2-3; the match to TRBD2 covers 10 bases. J was trimmed by 4 bases and V by 5 bases; bases with no gene match: 12. This CDR3 region has 17 residues. The V gene's germline CDR1 is LNHDA and CDR2 SQIVND (reference sequence).

The CDR3 region is CASRFAWTEYGYTF. For the CDR3, the DNA is TGTGCCAGTAGGTTTGCATGGACAGAATATGGCTACACCTTC. This chain links TRBV19 with TRBJ1-2; maybe TRBD1 (6 bases). The CDR3 is 14 amino acids. Between the trimmed V and J ends, which lost 6 bases and 5 bases, there was a span of 16 bases. The V gene's germline CDR1 is LNHDA and CDR2 SQIVND (reference sequence).

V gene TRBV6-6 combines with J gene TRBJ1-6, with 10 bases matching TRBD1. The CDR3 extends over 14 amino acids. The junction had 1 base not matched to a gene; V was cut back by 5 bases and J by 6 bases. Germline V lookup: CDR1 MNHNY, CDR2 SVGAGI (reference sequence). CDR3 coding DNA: TGTGCCAGCAGTCGGGACAGGGGTAATTCACCCCTCCACTTT. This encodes CASSRDRGNSPLHF.